The clone carrying this T cell receptor (beta chain) was seen just once. The data derive from a study of blood T cell repertoires in COVID-19. Study-level information: T cells, B-cell-depleted T cells, or PBMCs supplied cDNA or gDNA.

The junction had 13 bases not matched to a gene; V was cut back by 8 bases and J by 7 bases. CDR3 length: 15 residues. Germline CDR1 and CDR2: KGHDR and SFDVKD. The protocol was immunoSEQ multiplex PCR, while the TCRdb copy is restricted to in-frame clones and leaves out a portion. The table has 84,000 or so clones, around four fifths seen once; the top ten hold roughly 18%. The receptor comes from a man older than 75 with active or convalescent COVID-19. Input material: peripheral blood. V usage is TRBV24-1 and J usage is TRBJ2-1, with 7 bases identical to TRBD2. CDR3 sequence: CATNNGRENRNEQFF. The DNA of the CDR3 is TGTGCCACCAATAACGGGCGGGAGAACCGAAATGAGCAGTTCTTC.